Detailed here is one TCR beta chain. The V gene's germline CDR1 is LGHDT and CDR2 YNNKEL (reference sequence). The CDR3 contains 13 residues. The ends lost 1 base at V and 8 bases at J; junction bases unmatched: 4. The data were obtained in a study of blood T cell repertoires in COVID-19. About the study: Sources were T cells, B-cell-depleted T cells, or PBMCs; the material itself was cDNA or gDNA.

The table came from immunoSEQ multiplex PCR; TCRdb's copy has only in-frame clones and leaves some out. The sample lists roughly 290,000 clones, 70% to 90% occurring once. This TCR was recovered from a woman aged 60-75 years with acute or convalescent COVID-19. Sequenced sample: peripheral blood. The chain recombines TRBV3-1 (or the pseudogene TRBV3-2) with TRBJ1-1, with TRBD1 matching over 7 bases. CDR3 sequence (DNA): TGTGCCAGCAGCCAAGTTGACAGGGTCGAAGCTTTCTTT. The encoded protein is CASSQVDRVEAFF.